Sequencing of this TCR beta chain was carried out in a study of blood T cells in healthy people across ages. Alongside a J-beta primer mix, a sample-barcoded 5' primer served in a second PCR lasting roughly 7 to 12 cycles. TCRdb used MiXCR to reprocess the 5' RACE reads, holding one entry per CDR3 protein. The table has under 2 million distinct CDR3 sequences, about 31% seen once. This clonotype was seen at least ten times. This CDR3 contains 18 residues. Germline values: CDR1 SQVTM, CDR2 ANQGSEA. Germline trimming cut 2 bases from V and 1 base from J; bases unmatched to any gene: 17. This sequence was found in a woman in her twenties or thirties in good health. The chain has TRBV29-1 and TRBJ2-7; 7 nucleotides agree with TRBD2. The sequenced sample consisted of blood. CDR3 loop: CSVESSGEGLRWSYEQYF. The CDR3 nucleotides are TGCAGCGTTGAAAGCAGTGGGGAGGGCTTAAGGTGGTCCTACGAGCAGTACTTC.